This paragraph reports one T cell receptor beta chain. As yet, its antigen is unknown. Compared with germline, one end of the junction differs, possibly owing to a read error. The record originates from a study of shared clonotypes between healthy human individuals. Study-wide findings and caveats: Memory subsets generally showed smaller estimated richness than naive subsets did.

The CDR3 length is 13 residues. From germline, CDR1 is SGHDN and CDR2 FVKESK. TCRdb's table, derived via immunoSEQ multiplex PCR, lists solely in-frame clones and lacks some. The table shows about 1.1 million clones, with about 72% occurring only once. The chain joins TRBV14 to TRBJ2-1, with TRBD2 matching over 11 bases. Sequencing used memory CD4+ T cells from PBMCs. As for subset: CD45RA-negative fraction. The clonotype comes from a man between 18 and 29 years old in good health. Some clones in this sample may be carry-over from other donors' samples. For the CDR3, the DNA is TGTGCCAGCAGCCAGGGGTCTACTAGCGGGAGAATCTTC. It yields the protein CASSQGSTSGRIF.